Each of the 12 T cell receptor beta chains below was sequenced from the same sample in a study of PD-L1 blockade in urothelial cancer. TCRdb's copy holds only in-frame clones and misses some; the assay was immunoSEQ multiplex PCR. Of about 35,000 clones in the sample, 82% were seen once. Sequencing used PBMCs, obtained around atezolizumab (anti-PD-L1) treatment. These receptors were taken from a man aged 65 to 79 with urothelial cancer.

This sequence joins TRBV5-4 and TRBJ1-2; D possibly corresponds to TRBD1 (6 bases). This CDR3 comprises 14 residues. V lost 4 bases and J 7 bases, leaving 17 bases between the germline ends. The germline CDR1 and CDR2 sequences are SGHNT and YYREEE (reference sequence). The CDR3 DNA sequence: TGTGCCAGCAGCCCGACGACAGGCACAGGTGGCTACACCTTC. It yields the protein CASSPTTGTGGYTF.

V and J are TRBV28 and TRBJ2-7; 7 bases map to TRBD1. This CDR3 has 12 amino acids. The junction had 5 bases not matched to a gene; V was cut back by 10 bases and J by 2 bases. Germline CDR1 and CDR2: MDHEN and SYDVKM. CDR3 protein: CATRDSPYEQYF. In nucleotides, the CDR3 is TGTGCCACCCGGGACAGCCCCTACGAGCAGTACTTC.

The CDR3, as DNA: TGTGCCAGCAGCTTAGCCCGGGGGAGCACAGATACGCAGTATTTT. Its protein product is CASSLARGSTDTQYF. The J gene is TRBJ2-3, the V gene TRBV7-8; D is possibly TRBD2 (6 bases). Germline V gives CDR1 SGHVS, CDR2 FQNEAQ. The V end lost 0 bases, the J end lost 0 bases, and 7 bases lay between the germline ends. CDR3 length: 15 residues.

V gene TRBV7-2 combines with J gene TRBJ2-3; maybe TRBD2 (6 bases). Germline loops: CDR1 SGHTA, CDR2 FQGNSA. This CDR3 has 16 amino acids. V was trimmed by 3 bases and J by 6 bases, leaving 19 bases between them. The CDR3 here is CASSFPGRGEVDTQYF. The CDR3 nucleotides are TGTGCCAGCAGCTTCCCGGGGCGGGGAGAGGTCGATACGCAGTATTTT.

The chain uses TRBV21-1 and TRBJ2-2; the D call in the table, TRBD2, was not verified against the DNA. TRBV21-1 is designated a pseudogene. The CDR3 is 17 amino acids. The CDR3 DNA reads TGTGCCAGCAGCAAAGCCCGACTAGCGGGAGTGGCCGGGGAGCTGTTTTTT. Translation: CASSKARLAGVAGELFF.

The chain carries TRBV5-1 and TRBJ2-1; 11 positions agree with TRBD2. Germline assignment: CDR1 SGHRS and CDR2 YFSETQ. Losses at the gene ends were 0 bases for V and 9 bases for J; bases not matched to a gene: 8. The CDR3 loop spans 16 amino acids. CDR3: CASSLGATSGTSEQFF. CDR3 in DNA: TGCGCCAGCAGCTTGGGGGCGACTAGCGGGACGAGTGAGCAGTTCTTC. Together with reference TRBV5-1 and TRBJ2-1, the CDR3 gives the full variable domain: KAGVTQTPRYLIKTRGQQVTLSCSPISGHRSVSWYQQTPGQGLQFLFEYFSETQRNKGNFPGRFSGRQFSNSRSEMNVSTLELGDSALYLCASSLGATSGTSEQFFGPGTRLTVL.

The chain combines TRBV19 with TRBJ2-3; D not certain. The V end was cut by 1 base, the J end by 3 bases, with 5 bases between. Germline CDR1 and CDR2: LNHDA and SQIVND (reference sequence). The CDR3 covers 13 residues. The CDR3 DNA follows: TGTGCCAGTAGTATAGGTAATACAGATACGCAGTATTTT. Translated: CASSIGNTDTQYF.

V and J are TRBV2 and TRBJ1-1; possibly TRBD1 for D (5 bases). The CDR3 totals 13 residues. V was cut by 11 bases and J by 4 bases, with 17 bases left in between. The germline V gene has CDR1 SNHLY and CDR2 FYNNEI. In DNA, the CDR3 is TGTGCCTCTCGGGGGGAAGGAGTCACTGAAGCTTTCTTT. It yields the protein CASRGEGVTEAFF.

The CDR3 reads CASGLGTGGLETQYF. CDR3 bases: TGTGCTAGTGGGCTCGGGACAGGGGGCTTGGAGACCCAGTACTTC. The chain uses TRBV12-5 and TRBJ2-5; 12 nucleotides align to TRBD1. Germline CDR1 reads LGHNT; CDR2 reads FRNRAP. J gave up 5 bases and V 6 bases, and 7 bases lay outside the gene matches. CDR3 length equals 15 residues.

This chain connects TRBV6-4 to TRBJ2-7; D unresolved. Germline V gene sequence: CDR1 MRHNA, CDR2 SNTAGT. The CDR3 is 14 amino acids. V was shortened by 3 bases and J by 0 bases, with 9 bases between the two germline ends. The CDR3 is CASSESQASYEQYF. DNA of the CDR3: TGTGCCAGCAGTGAAAGCCAGGCCTCCTACGAGCAGTACTTC.

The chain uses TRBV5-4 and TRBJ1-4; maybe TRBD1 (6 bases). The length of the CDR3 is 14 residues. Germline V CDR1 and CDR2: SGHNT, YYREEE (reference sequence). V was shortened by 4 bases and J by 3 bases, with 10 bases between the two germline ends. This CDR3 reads CASSPQGPNEKLFF. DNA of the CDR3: TGTGCCAGCAGCCCGCAGGGGCCTAATGAAAAACTGTTTTTT.

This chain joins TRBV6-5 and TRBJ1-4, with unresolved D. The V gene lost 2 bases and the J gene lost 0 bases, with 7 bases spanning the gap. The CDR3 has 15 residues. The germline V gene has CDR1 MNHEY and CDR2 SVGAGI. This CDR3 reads CASSYRGATNEKLFF. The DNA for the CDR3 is TGTGCCAGCAGTTACCGCGGGGCAACTAATGAAAAACTGTTTTTT.